These 17 T cell receptor beta chains were sequenced from one sample in a study of blood T cell repertoires in COVID-19. Method: immunoSEQ multiplex PCR; TCRdb's copy keeps in-frame clones and lacks some. Here the sample spans 150,000 to 200,000 clones, approximately 90% being singletons. Sequences were obtained from peripheral blood. The receptors were sampled from a human donor in a cohort sampled during active COVID-19.

This clone was counted between two and nine times. CDR3 region: CSVEEGIGQWNTEAFF. The CDR3 DNA follows: TGCAGCGTTGAAGAGGGTATTGGACAGTGGAACACTGAAGCTTTCTTT. The rearrangement links TRBV29-1 to TRBJ1-1; weak D call: TRBD1 (6 bases). Trimming took 0 bases from V and 1 from J, leaving 15 bases between them. The CDR3 is 16 amino acids. Germline CDR1 SQVTM, CDR2 ANQGSEA.

The chain carries TRBV18 and TRBJ2-7; D is unclear. CDR1 is KGHSH and CDR2 is LQKENI in the germline V gene. The V gene lost 3 bases and the J gene lost 7 bases, with 13 bases spanning the gap. The CDR3 runs to 13 residues. The CDR3 region has the DNA TGTGCCAGCTCACCGGAGCTATCTACGGAGCAGTACTTC. It encodes CASSPELSTEQYF.

The chain employs TRBV4-3 and TRBJ2-6; D not certain. Trimming stripped 1 base from V and 6 bases from J, with 4 bases between. Germline V gives CDR1 LGHNA, CDR2 YSLEER. The CDR3 length is 13 residues. CDR3 coding DNA: TGCGCCAGCAGCCAAGCACAGGCCAACGTCCTGACTTTC. As protein: CASSQAQANVLTF.

The J gene is TRBJ2-3, the V gene TRBV10-3, with D possibly matching TRBD1 (5 bases). CDR3 length: 12 residues. V was clipped by 6 bases and J by 4 bases, with 8 bases between them. Germline V gene lookup returns CDR1 ENHRY and CDR2 SYGVKD. The CDR3 DNA is TGTGCCATCAGGCAGGGATCAGATACGCAGTATTTT. Protein product: CAIRQGSDTQYF.

This sequence joins TRBV2 and TRBJ1-6; 9 bases match TRBD1. V lost 6 bases and J lost 7; bases outside the gene matches: 4. The CDR3 covers 14 residues. The germline gives CDR1 SNHLY, CDR2 FYNNEI. CDR3 sequence reads: CASRRDRVNSPLHF. The CDR3, as DNA: TGTGCCAGCAGGCGGGACAGGGTGAATTCACCCCTCCACTTT.

This chain uses TRBV5-1 with TRBJ1-2; perhaps TRBD1 as D (6 bases). The CDR3 length is 13 residues. The germline V gene has CDR1 SGHRS and CDR2 YFSETQ. With 3 bases removed from V and 4 bases from J, the gap between germline ends came to 10 bases. CDR3 coding DNA: TGCGCCAGCAGCTCCGACAGGCCCTATGGCTACACCTTC. This codes for CASSSDRPYGYTF.

This clone was detected only a few times. The V and J genes are TRBV7-9 and TRBJ2-2, with 7 bases matching TRBD1. The CDR3 runs 16 residues. CDR1 is SEHNR and CDR2 is FQNEAQ in the germline V gene (reference sequence). The J segment lost 3 bases and the V segment lost 7 bases, leaving 11 bases of the junction unmatched. The CDR3, as DNA: TGTGCCAGCAACCGAAACAGGGGTCTGGACACCGGGGAGCTGTTTTTT. As protein: CASNRNRGLDTGELFF.

The rearrangement uses TRBV29-1 and TRBJ2-3; the match to TRBD2 covers 7 bases. CDR1 and CDR2 (germline): SQVTM, ANQGSEA. V dropped 6 bases and J dropped 6; count of bases not matched to a gene: 12. CDR3 length: 14 amino acids. DNA for the CDR3: TGCAGCGTCGACGGGAGGCGGTCACTGGATACGCAGTATTTT. As protein: CSVDGRRSLDTQYF.

This clone was found once. The chain joins TRBV9 to TRBJ2-7; TRBD1 matches at 7 bases. CDR3 size: 13 residues. The V and J ends lost 3 bases and 7 bases, in that order; junction bases with no gene match: 7. Germline V lookup: CDR1 SGDLS, CDR2 YYNGEE. The CDR3 region has the DNA TGTGCCAGCAGCGCCACTCCAGGGGGTGAGCAGTACTTC. The encoded protein is CASSATPGGEQYF. The whole variable domain, remainder taken from reference TRBV9 and TRBJ2-7, is DSGVTQTPKHLITATGQRVTLRCSPRSGDLSVYWYQQSLDQGLQFLIQYYNGEERAKGNILERFSAQQFPDLHSELNLSSLELGDSALYFCASSATPGGEQYFGPGTRLTVT.

V and J are TRBV18 and TRBJ1-3; no clear D. Germline V gene lookup returns CDR1 KGHSH and CDR2 LQKENI. V lost 3 bases and J lost 2, with 8 bases in between. The CDR3 length is 14 residues. The CDR3 bases are TGTGCCAGCTCACCGCCGGGGACTGGAAACACCATATATTTT. It codes for CASSPPGTGNTIYF.

The chain uses TRBV29-1 and TRBJ2-3, with TRBD2 matching 8 bases. V shed 3 bases, J shed 1 base, and the junction held 9 bases outside the gene matches. This CDR3 contains 16 residues. CDR1 SQVTM and CDR2 ANQGSEA come from the germline V gene. CDR3 region: CSVDERGGRRTDTQYF. CDR3 bases: TGCAGCGTTGACGAGAGGGGCGGGAGGCGCACAGATACGCAGTATTTT.

The J gene is TRBJ1-2, the V gene TRBV6-5; a weak D match, TRBD1 (6 bases). Germline values: CDR1 MNHEY, CDR2 SVGAGI. The CDR3 contains 13 residues. V lost 6 bases and J 4 bases, leaving 12 bases between the germline ends. The CDR3 sequence: CASRETGAYGYTF. The CDR3 DNA reads as TGTGCCAGCAGAGAGACAGGTGCCTATGGCTACACCTTC.

The chain carries TRBV28 and TRBJ2-7, with D possibly being TRBD2 (6 bases). Germline V gives CDR1 MDHEN, CDR2 SYDVKM. This CDR3 is built from 12 residues. Trimming removed 7 bases from V and 5 bases from J, with 12 bases in between. For the CDR3, the DNA is TGTGCCAGCATCAGCGGGCTGAACGAGCAGTACTTC. Its translation is CASISGLNEQYF. Looking up the rest from reference TRBV28 and TRBJ2-7 gives the full variable domain: DVKVTQSSRYLVKRTGEKVFLECVQDMDHENMFWYRQDPGLGLRLIYFSYDVKMKEKGDIPEGYSVSREKKERFSLILESASTNQTSMYLCASISGLNEQYFGPGTRLTVT.

The chain is built from TRBV7-2 and TRBJ2-7, with 7 positions matching TRBD1. J lost 3 bases, V lost 3 bases, and 5 bases had no gene match. This CDR3 spans 14 amino acids. Looked up from germline, CDR1 is SGHTA and CDR2 is FQGNSA. CDR3 sequence: CASSFSTGNYEQYF. The CDR3 DNA reads TGTGCCAGCAGCTTCTCGACAGGGAACTACGAGCAGTACTTC.

As DNA, the CDR3 is TGTGCCAGCCCCTCGGCAGACTACGCCACAGATACGCAGTATTTT. Its translation is CASPSADYATDTQYF. J is TRBJ2-3 and V is TRBV6-5, with D perhaps matching TRBD2 (5 bases). The germline gives CDR1 MNHEY, CDR2 SVGAGI. Deletions cut 8 bases from V and 2 bases from J, with 17 bases between. CDR3 size: 15 residues.

The V call is TRBV12-3 or TRBV12-4, the J call TRBJ2-7, with TRBD2 identical over 8 bases. J lost 6 bases, V lost 6 bases, and 4 bases had no gene match. The CDR3 runs 12 residues. This CDR3 is CASRSGSGEQYF. Written as DNA, the CDR3 is TGTGCCAGCAGGAGCGGGAGCGGCGAGCAGTACTTC.

The rearrangement links TRBV18 to TRBJ2-7, with 7 bases identical to TRBD2. The CDR3 is 14 residues long. CDR1 and CDR2 (germline): KGHSH, LQKENI. J was trimmed by 5 bases and V by 3 bases; bases with no gene match: 7. CDR3 sequence: CASSPRRGGDEQYF. In nucleotides, the CDR3 is TGTGCCAGCTCACCGCGGAGGGGAGGGGACGAGCAGTACTTC.